This is a list of T cell receptor beta chains from one sample in a study of spatial heterogeneity in lung cancer. TCRdb analysed the 5' RACE reads with MiXCR anew, one entry per CDR3 protein. The table lists about 45,000 distinct CDR3 sequences, around 7.1% of them singletons. The specimen was PBMCs, collected at surgery. These receptors all come from a female donor with early-stage non-small cell lung cancer. Both conserved end residues are part of each CDR3. A D gene is named only where the DNA matches it firmly. Clone size, where shown, is once, few, many, or a class for clones that have expanded.

clone_size d_call j_call v_call cdr3_aa cdr3_nt
. . TRBJ1-2 TRBV6-5 CASRAVGVGYGYTF TGTGCCAGCAGAGCGGTAGGGGTGGGCTATGGCTACACCTTC
many . TRBJ2-3 TRBV19 CASKWGHSTDTQYF TGTGCCAGTAAATGGGGACACAGCACAGATACGCAGTATTTT
few TRBD1 TRBJ2-2 TRBV12-3/TRBV12-4 CASSSGQDGELFF TGTGCCAGCAGCTCGGGACAGGACGGGGAGCTGTTTTTT
many TRBD1 TRBJ2-5 TRBV5-5 CASSKPPRTGQETQYF TGTGCCAGCAGCAAACCCCCTCGGACAGGCCAAGAGACCCAGTACTTC
many . TRBJ2-3 TRBV12-5 CASQAWQAGTDTQYF TGTGCTAGCCAGGCGTGGCAGGCTGGAACAGATACGCAGTATTTT
many . TRBJ1-1 TRBV10-3 CAISEFLTGYFF TGTGCCATCAGTGAATTTCTAACAGGGTATTTCTTT
many . TRBJ2-5 TRBV7-2 CASSAGETQYF TGTGCCAGCAGCGCAGGAGAGACCCAGTACTTC
. TRBD2 TRBJ2-1 TRBV10-2 CASSEMGSGGDYNEQFF TGCGCCAGCAGTGAGATGGGAAGCGGGGGGGATTACAATGAGCAGTTCTTC
few . TRBJ1-4 TRBV29-1 CSVVQTTNEKLFF TGCAGCGTCGTACAGACAACTAATGAAAAACTGTTTTTT
. . TRBJ1-5 TRBV7-9 CASSLVEEQPQHF TGTGCCAGCAGCTTAGTAGAGGAACAGCCCCAGCATTTT
many TRBD2 TRBJ2-7 TRBV6-5 CASGEYEQYF TGTGCTAGCGGGGAGTACGAGCAGTACTTC
many . TRBJ1-6 TRBV4-3 CASSETGWNSPLHF TGCGCCAGCAGCGAAACAGGGTGGAATTCACCCCTCCACTTT
many . TRBJ2-1 TRBV21-1 CASSKKSITVPRYNEQFF TGTGCCAGCAGCAAAAAATCGATAACAGTTCCGAGGTACAATGAGCAGTTCTTC
many TRBD2 TRBJ2-1 TRBV3-1 CASSQDKGLADEQFF TGTGCCAGCAGCCAAGATAAGGGACTAGCCGATGAGCAGTTCTTC
few TRBD1 TRBJ2-7 TRBV9 CASSHQGVSYEQYF TGTGCCAGCAGCCACCAGGGGGTTTCCTACGAGCAGTACTTC
. TRBD2 TRBJ2-1 TRBV29-1 CSAPGLAGGYEQFF TGCAGCGCTCCTGGACTAGCGGGGGGTTATGAGCAGTTCTTC
few . TRBJ2-1 TRBV25-1 CASSEEGAKNEQFF TGTGCCAGCAGTGAGGAGGGGGCGAAGAATGAGCAGTTCTTC
many TRBD1 TRBJ1-5 TRBV12-3/TRBV12-4 CASSNQGVQPQHF TGTGCCAGCAGTAATCAGGGGGTACAGCCCCAGCATTTT
many . TRBJ1-1 TRBV18 CASSPPLGVNTEAFF TGTGCCAGCTCACCACCGCTAGGGGTGAACACTGAAGCTTTCTTT
many . TRBJ1-5 TRBV28 CASRVRDGSNQPQHF TGTGCCAGCAGAGTCCGGGACGGTAGCAATCAGCCCCAGCATTTT
. . TRBJ2-3 TRBV2 CASKSGTQYF TGTGCCAGCAAGTCTGGTACGCAGTATTTT
. . TRBJ1-1 TRBV12-3/TRBV12-4 CASSPGGLHTEAFF TGTGCCAGCAGTCCCGGGGGTCTTCACACTGAAGCTTTCTTT
few . TRBJ2-7 TRBV9 CASSVGTSLAYEQYF TGTGCCAGCAGCGTGGGCACTAGCTTGGCGTACGAGCAGTACTTC
few TRBD1 TRBJ1-5 TRBV19 CASRKAGTEYSNQPQHF TGTGCCAGTAGAAAGGCCGGGACAGAGTATAGCAATCAGCCCCAGCATTTT
. TRBD1 TRBJ1-4 TRBV18 CASSQQGSSEKLFF TGTGCCAGCTCACAACAGGGGTCCTCTGAAAAACTGTTTTTT
many . TRBJ2-3 TRBV5-1 CASIGQGSAADTQYF TGCGCCAGCATCGGGCAGGGGTCTGCCGCAGATACGCAGTATTTT
. . TRBJ1-1 TRBV14 CASSQDTAEAFF TGTGCCAGCAGCCAAGATACCGCTGAAGCTTTCTTT
many . TRBJ2-3 TRBV19 CASTSSAVRPTDTQYF TGTGCCAGTACCTCAAGCGCGGTCCGCCCCACAGATACGCAGTATTTT
. . TRBJ2-7 TRBV2 CASSETGDLIYEQYF TGTGCCAGCAGTGAAACGGGGGACCTAATCTACGAGCAGTACTTC
many . TRBJ1-5 TRBV11-2 CASSLGPVGQPQHF TGTGCCAGCAGCTTAGGGCCGGTAGGACAGCCCCAGCATTTT
few . TRBJ2-6 TRBV5-1 CASRGAGANVLTF TGCGCCAGCAGAGGGGCTGGGGCCAACGTCCTGACTTTC